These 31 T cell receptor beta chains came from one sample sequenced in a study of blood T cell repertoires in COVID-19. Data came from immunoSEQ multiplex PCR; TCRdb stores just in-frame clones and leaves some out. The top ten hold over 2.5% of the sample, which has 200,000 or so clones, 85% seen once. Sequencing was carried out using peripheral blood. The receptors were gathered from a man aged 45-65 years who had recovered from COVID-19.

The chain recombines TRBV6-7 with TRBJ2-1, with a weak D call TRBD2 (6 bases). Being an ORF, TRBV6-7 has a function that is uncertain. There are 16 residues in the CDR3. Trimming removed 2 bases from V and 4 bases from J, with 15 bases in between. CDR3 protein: CASSYRGVQAYNEQFF. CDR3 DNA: TGTGCCAGCAGTTACCGCGGGGTCCAAGCATACAATGAGCAGTTCTTC.

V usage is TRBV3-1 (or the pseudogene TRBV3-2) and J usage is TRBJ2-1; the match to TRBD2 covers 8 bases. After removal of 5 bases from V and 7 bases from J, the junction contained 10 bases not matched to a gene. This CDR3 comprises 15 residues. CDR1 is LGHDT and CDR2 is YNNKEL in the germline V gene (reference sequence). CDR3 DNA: TGTGCCAGCAGCAGGACTAGCCCCCTCGGAAATGAGCAGTTCTTC. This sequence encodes CASSRTSPLGNEQFF.

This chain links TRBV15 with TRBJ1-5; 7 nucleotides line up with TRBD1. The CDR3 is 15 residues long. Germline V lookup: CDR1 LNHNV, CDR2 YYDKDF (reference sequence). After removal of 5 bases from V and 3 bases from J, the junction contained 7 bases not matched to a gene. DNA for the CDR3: TGTGCCACCAGCGTGAGACAGGGCGTCAATCAGCCCCAGCATTTT. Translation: CATSVRQGVNQPQHF.

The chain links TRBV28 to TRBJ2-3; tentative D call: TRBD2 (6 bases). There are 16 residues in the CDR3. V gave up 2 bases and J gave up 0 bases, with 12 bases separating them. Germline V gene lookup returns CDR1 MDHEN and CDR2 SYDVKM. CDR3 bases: TGTGCCAGCAGTTTAGCTAGCGCTTCTAGCACAGATACGCAGTATTTT. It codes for CASSLASASSTDTQYF. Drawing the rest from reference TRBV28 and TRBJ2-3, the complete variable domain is DVKVTQSSRYLVKRTGEKVFLECVQDMDHENMFWYRQDPGLGLRLIYFSYDVKMKEKGDIPEGYSVSREKKERFSLILESASTNQTSMYLCASSLASASSTDTQYFGPGTRLTVL.

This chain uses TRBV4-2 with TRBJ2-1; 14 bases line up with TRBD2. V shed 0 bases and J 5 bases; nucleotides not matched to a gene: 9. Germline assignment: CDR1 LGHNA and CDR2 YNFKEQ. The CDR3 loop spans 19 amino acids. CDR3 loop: CASSQDMGTSGSDHNEQFF. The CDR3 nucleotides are TGTGCCAGCAGCCAAGATATGGGGACTAGCGGGAGTGACCACAATGAGCAGTTCTTC.

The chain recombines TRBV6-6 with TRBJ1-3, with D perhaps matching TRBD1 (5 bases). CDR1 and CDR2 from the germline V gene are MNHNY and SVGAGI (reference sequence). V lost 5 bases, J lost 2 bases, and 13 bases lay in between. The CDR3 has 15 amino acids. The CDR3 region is CASSAGGTAGNTIYF. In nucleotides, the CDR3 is TGTGCCAGCAGTGCCGGCGGGACGGCTGGAAACACCATATATTTT.

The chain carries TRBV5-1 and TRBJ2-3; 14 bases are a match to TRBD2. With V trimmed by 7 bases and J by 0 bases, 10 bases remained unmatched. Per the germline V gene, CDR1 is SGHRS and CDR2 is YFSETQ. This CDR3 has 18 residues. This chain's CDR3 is CASRPTGTSGSSTDTQYF. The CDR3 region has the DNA TGCGCCAGCCGGCCCACTGGGACTAGCGGGAGTAGCACAGATACGCAGTATTTT. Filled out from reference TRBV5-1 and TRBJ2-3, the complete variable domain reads KAGVTQTPRYLIKTRGQQVTLSCSPISGHRSVSWYQQTPGQGLQFLFEYFSETQRNKGNFPGRFSGRQFSNSRSEMNVSTLELGDSALYLCASRPTGTSGSSTDTQYFGPGTRLTVL.

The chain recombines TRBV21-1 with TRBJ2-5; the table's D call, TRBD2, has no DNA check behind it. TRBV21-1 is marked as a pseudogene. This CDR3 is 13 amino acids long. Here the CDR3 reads CASQGEEQETQYF. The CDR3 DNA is TGTGCCAGCCAAGGGGAGGAGCAGGAGACCCAGTACTTC.

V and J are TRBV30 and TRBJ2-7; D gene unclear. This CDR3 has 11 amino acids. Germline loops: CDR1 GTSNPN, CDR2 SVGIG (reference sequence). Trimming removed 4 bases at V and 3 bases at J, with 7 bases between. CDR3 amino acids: CAWTRGYEQYF. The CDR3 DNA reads TGTGCCTGGACGCGAGGCTACGAGCAGTACTTC.

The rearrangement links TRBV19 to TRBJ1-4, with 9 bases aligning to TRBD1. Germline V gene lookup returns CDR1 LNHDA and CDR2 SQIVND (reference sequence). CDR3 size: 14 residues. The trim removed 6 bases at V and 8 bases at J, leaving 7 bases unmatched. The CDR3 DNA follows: TGTGCCAGTAGGGACAGGGGAAGAGGGGAAAAACTGTTTTTT. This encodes CASRDRGRGEKLFF.

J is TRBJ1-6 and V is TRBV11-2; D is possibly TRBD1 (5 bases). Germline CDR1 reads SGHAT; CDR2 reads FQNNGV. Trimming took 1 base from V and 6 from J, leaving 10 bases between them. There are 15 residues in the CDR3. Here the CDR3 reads CASSLGSGGNSPLHF. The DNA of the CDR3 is TGTGCCAGCAGCTTAGGGTCGGGGGGTAATTCACCCCTCCACTTT.

The CDR3: CASSPPGPGGRYTQYF. CDR3 DNA: TGTGCCAGCAGTCCCCCAGGTCCGGGAGGGCGTTATACGCAGTATTTT. The chain is built from TRBV28 and TRBJ2-3; TRBD2 matches 8 bases. From germline, CDR1 is MDHEN and CDR2 SYDVKM. The J segment lost 7 bases and the V segment lost 5 bases, leaving 14 bases of the junction unmatched. This CDR3 region has 16 residues.

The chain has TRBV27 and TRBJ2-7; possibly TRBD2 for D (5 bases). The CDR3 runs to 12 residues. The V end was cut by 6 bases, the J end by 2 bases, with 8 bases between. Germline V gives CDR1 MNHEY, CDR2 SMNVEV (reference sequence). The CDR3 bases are TGTGCCAGCAGAACGGGAACCTACGAGCAGTACTTC. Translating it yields CASRTGTYEQYF.

The CDR3 sequence: CASSLARAGVEKLFF. CDR3 DNA sequence: TGCGCCAGCAGCTTGGCCCGGGCAGGGGTTGAAAAACTGTTTTTT. The genes are TRBV5-1 and TRBJ1-4; possible D gene TRBD1, 6 bases. The V and J ends lost 0 bases and 7 bases respectively, with 13 bases between them. Germline CDR1 is SGHRS and CDR2 is YFSETQ. The CDR3 contains 15 residues.

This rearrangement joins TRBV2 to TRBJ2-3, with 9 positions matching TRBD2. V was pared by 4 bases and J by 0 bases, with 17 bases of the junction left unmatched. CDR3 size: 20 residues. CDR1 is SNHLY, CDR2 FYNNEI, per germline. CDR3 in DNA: TGTGCCAGCAGTGGAAATTTAGGGCTAGCGGGACGTGCTAGCACAGATACGCAGTATTTT. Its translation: CASSGNLGLAGRASTDTQYF.

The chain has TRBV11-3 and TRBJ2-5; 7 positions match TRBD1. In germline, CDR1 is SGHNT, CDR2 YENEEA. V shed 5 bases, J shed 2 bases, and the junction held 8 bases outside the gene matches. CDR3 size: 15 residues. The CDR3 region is CASSNRDSLQETQYF. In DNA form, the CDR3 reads TGTGCCAGCAGCAACCGGGACAGTCTTCAAGAGACCCAGTACTTC.

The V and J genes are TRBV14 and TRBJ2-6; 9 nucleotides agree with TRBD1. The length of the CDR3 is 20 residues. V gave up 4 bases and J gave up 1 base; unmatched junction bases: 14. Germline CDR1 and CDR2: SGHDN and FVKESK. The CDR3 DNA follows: TGTGCCAGCAGCCCCTCCCTGGGGACAGGGAGCCCATCTGGGGCCAACGTCCTGACTTTC. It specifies CASSPSLGTGSPSGANVLTF.

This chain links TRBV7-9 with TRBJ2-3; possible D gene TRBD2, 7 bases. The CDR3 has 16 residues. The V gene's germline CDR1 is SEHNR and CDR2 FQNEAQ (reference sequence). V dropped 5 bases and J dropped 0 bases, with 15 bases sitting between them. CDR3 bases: TGTGCCAGCAGCATTACAGGGACTACTAGCACAGATACGCAGTATTTT. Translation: CASSITGTTSTDTQYF.

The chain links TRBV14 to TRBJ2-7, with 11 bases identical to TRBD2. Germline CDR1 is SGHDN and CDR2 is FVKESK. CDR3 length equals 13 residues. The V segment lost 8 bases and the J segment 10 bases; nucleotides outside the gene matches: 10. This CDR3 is CASRPASGRPQYF. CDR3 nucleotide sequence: TGTGCCAGCCGCCCAGCTAGCGGGAGGCCCCAGTACTTC.

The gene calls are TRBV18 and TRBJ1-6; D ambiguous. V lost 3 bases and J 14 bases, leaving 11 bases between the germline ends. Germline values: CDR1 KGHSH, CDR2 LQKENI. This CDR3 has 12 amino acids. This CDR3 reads CASSPRGVTLHF. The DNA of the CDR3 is TGTGCCAGCTCACCCCGAGGAGTGACCCTCCACTTT.

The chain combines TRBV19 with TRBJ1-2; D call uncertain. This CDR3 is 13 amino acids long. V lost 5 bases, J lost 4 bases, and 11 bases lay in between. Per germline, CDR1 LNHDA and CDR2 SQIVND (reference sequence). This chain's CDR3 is CASSPGLVYGYTF. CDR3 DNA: TGTGCCAGTAGTCCCGGTCTGGTCTATGGCTACACCTTC.

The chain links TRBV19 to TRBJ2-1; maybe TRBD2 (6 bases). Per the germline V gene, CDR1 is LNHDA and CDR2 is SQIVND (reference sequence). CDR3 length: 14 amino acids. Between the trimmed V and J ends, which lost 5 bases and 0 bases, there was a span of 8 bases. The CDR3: CASSGGSSYNEQFF. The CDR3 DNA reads TGTGCCAGTAGTGGGGGGAGCTCCTACAATGAGCAGTTCTTC.

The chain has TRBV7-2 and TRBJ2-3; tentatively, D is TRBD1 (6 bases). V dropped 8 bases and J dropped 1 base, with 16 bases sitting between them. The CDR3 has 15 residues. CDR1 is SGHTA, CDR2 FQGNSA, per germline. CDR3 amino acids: CASGAKSGGTDTQYF. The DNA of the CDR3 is TGTGCCAGCGGCGCAAAATCAGGGGGCACAGATACGCAGTATTTT.

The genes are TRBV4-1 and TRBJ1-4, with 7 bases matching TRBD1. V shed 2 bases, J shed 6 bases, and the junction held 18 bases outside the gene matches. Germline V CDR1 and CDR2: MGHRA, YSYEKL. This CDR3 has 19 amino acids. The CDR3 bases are TGCGCCAGCAGCCAAAGCAGGGACAGAGTCGGGTCTAGAGATGAAAAACTGTTTTTT. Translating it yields CASSQSRDRVGSRDEKLFF.

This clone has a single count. This CDR3 is CASSHIRTANSPLHF. DNA for the CDR3: TGTGCCAGCAGCCACATACGGACAGCGAATTCACCCCTCCACTTT. This chain uses TRBV7-9 with TRBJ1-6; D perhaps matches TRBD1 (6 bases). The germline V gene encodes CDR1 SEHNR and CDR2 FQNEAQ (reference sequence). The CDR3 has 15 residues. Trimming removed 5 bases at V and 7 bases at J, with 15 bases between.

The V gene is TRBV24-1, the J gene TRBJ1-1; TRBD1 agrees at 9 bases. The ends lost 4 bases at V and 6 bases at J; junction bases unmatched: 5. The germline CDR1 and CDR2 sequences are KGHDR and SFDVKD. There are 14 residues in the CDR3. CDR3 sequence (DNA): TGTGCCACCAGTGACCCGACAGGGGGTTCTGAAGCTTTCTTT. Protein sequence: CATSDPTGGSEAFF.

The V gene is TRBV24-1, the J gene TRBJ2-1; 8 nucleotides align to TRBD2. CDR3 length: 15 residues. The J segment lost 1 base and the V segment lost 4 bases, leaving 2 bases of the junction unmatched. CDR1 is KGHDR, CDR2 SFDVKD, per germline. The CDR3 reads CATSEGGRSYNEQFF. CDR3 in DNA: TGTGCCACCAGTGAGGGCGGGAGGTCCTACAATGAGCAGTTCTTC.

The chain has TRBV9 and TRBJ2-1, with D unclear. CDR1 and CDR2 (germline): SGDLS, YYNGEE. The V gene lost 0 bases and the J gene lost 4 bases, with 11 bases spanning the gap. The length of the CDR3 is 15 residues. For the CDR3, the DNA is TGTGCCAGCAGCGTAGGAAGCGCACGTTACAATGAGCAGTTCTTC. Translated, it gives CASSVGSARYNEQFF.

CDR3 region: CASTPGAYEQYF. DNA for the CDR3: TGTGCCAGCACACCAGGGGCTTACGAGCAGTACTTC. The chain recombines TRBV12-3 or TRBV12-4 with TRBJ2-7; perhaps TRBD1 as D (6 bases). Trimming left V 7 bases short and J 4 bases short, with 11 bases between. The CDR3 length is 12 residues.

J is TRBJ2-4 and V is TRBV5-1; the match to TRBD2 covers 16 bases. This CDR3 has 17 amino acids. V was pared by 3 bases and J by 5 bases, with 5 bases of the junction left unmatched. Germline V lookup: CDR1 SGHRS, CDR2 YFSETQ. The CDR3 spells CASSSGLAGGPQNIQYF. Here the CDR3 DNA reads TGCGCCAGCAGCTCGGGACTAGCGGGAGGGCCTCAAAACATTCAGTACTTC.

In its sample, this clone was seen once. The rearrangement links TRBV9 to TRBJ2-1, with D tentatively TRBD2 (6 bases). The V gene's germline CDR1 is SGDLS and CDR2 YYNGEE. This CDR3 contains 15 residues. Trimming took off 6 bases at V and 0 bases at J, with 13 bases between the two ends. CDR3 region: CASTEEGNSYNEQFF. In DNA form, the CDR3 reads TGTGCCAGCACGGAGGAGGGGAACTCCTACAATGAGCAGTTCTTC.